This T cell receptor beta chain is drawn from a study of tumor-infiltrating lymphocytes in primary liver carcinoma. Study results and caveats: Tumor-adjacent and tumor-blood pairs shared less of their repertoires than tumor region pairs shared.

Extraction of RNA together with DNA used about 18-30 mg of unsorted bulk tissue. The patients presented with primary liver carcinoma, which was managed through surgical resection. At sampling, these chronic HBV carriers had received no treatment. Five separate regions were sampled from each tumor. Details on this clonotype: Its matching antigen is unknown. Because the CDR3 is missing its conserved closing phenylalanine or tryptophan, this is likely a read error.

Making TCR beta cDNA involved approximately 0.5 ug total RNA and a constant-region primer. Three rounds of nested multiplex PCR with slightly modified ARM-PCR produced TCR beta libraries. TRBV1-TRBV30 forward and Cbeta reverse primers drove the first two roughly 10-cycle rounds. Using its own MiXCR run on the multiplex PCR reads, TCRdb lists one record per CDR3 protein. This sample has some 94,000 distinct CDR3 sequences, with about three quarters found just once. Trimming removed 6 bases from V and 5 bases from J, with 14 bases in between. Germline V CDR1 and CDR2: DFQATT, SNEGSKA (reference sequence). The CDR3 covers 13 residues.

The chain has TRBV20-1 and TRBJ2-1; D gene ambiguous. The clonotype was recovered from a woman in her fifties or sixties with primary liver carcinoma and hepatitis B virus infection. The sample consisted of liver tumor tissue from sampling region 5. The subset is: tumor region T5, tumor centre. CDR3 residues: CSAATYQNNEQFL. For the CDR3, the DNA is TGCAGTGCCGCGACGTATCAGAACAATGAGCAGTTCTTA.